A selection of T cell receptor beta chains follows, all from one sample in a study of cytomegalovirus exposure and HLA in healthy donors. Assay used: immunoSEQ multiplex PCR; TCRdb lists only in-frame clones, some missing. The data show under 200,000 clones, over 70% seen once. Sequencing was carried out using PBMCs. These receptors all stem from a middle-aged man in good health and CMV-seropositive. CDR3s include the opening cysteine and the closing phenylalanine or tryptophan.

TRBJ1-3 | 13 | TRBV7-9 | CASDSLSGNTIYF
TRBJ2-7 | 12 | TRBV2 | CASRDRGGEQYF
TRBJ1-1 | 13 | TRBV27 | CASSLGGSPEAFF
TRBJ2-1 | 17 | TRBV5-6 | CASSSTPGLAGVNEQFF
TRBJ2-5 | 14 | TRBV19 | CASSRKTQQETQYF
TRBJ2-7 | 16 | TRBV7-6 | CASSPGQGAVSYEQYF
TRBJ2-1 | 15 | TRBV5-4 | CASSSGTSGYNEQFF
TRBJ2-1 | 11 | TRBV7-9 | CASTSHNEQFF
TRBJ1-5 | 13 | TRBV27 | CASSPRGNQPQHF
TRBJ2-1 | 15 | TRBV7-8 | CASSLAQGGMDEQFF
TRBJ2-1 | 15 | TRBV11-3 | CASSEVGTSINEQFF
TRBJ2-1 | 13 | TRBV6-5 | CASSYPGTGEQFF
TRBJ2-7 | 14 | TRBV18 | CASRLGTNSYEQYF
TRBJ2-2 | 15 | TRBV7-9 | CASLRGTGVGGELFF
TRBJ1-6 | 13 | TRBV5-1 | CASSLASNSPLHF
TRBJ1-4 | 13 | TRBV2 | CASSLRVWEKLFF
TRBJ2-7 | 14 | TRBV5-5 | CASSFGLQDYEQYF
TRBJ2-2 | 14 | TRBV28 | CASSLSGGTGELFF
TRBJ2-7 | 15 | TRBV11-2 | CASSLVQGRRYEQYF
TRBJ2-7 | 15 | TRBV9 | CASSPGEGGSYEQYF
TRBJ2-3 | 17 | TRBV15 | CATSRDESLAGVNTQYF
TRBJ2-1 | 12 | TRBV5-1 | CASSLQRNEQFF
TRBJ2-2 | 16 | TRBV28 | CASSLLGGWSTGELFF
TRBJ2-2 | 17 | TRBV4-3 | CASSQDISTGHHGELFF
TRBJ2-7 | 15 | TRBV27 | CASSLSRQGLGEQYF
TRBJ2-7 | 14 | TRBV5-1 | CASSLRTGVYEQYF
TRBJ1-1 | 13 | TRBV11-3 | CASSQMTGSEAFF
TRBJ2-2 | 15 | TRBV5-4 | CASSLAGGNTGELFF
TRBJ2-7 | 11 | TRBV29-1 | CSVVGGYEQYF
TRBJ2-5 | 15 | TRBV6-5 | CASRVYTSAQETQYF
TRBJ1-2 | 18 | TRBV7-7 | CASSLTLRSPIYNYGYTF
TRBJ1-5 | 14 | TRBV13 | CASSLGGIYQPQHF
TRBJ1-2 | 15 | TRBV7-9 | CSSSLLLTRNYGYTF
TRBJ1-3 | 15 | TRBV9 | CASSVGGGGGNTIYF
TRBJ2-7 | 16 | TRBV25-1 | CASSDPGTGGYYEQYF
TRBJ2-1 | 13 | TRBV9 | CASSRQLANEQFF
TRBJ1-2 | 15 | TRBV9 | CASSVDPGTNYGYTF
TRBJ2-1 | 14 | TRBV29-1 | CSVVAGGPGHEQFF
TRBJ1-5 | 17 | TRBV15 | CATSRDRGRGNNQPQHF
TRBJ2-1 | 14 | TRBV19 | CASSINGGSNEQFF
TRBJ2-5 | 14 | TRBV5-1 | CASSPSGRSETQYF
TRBJ2-1 | 15 | TRBV5-8 | CASSLVGDRYNEQFF
TRBJ1-1 | 15 | TRBV6-1 | CASSEAHRVNTEAFF
TRBJ2-1 | 15 | TRBV11-2 | CASTPAVEGWDEQFF
TRBJ2-5 | 15 | TRBV5-4 | CASSDASGHQETQYF
TRBJ2-1 | 16 | TRBV10-3 | CAIRGTGLALDNEQFF
TRBJ2-7 | 15 | TRBV4-2 | CASSPSGGSYHEQYF